The 5 T cell receptor beta chains in this list originate from one sample, sequenced in a study of blood T cell repertoires in COVID-19. Sequencing used immunoSEQ multiplex PCR; TCRdb keeps in-frame clones, though not all of them. In the table there are about 78,000 clones, more than 75% of which are singletons. What was sequenced was peripheral blood. The receptors stem from a woman aged 55-69 years with acute or convalescent COVID-19.

The chain couples TRBV28 to TRBJ1-2; the D gene is possibly TRBD1 (5 bases). Trimming shortened V by 5 bases and J by 8 bases, and 21 bases separated the two germline ends. In germline, CDR1 is MDHEN, CDR2 SYDVKM. The length of the CDR3 is 15 residues. The CDR3 protein is CASSTLPPDTRGYTF. CDR3 DNA sequence: TGTGCCAGCAGTACCCTTCCCCCGGACACGCGCGGCTACACCTTC.

In its sample, this clone was seen once. The chain combines TRBV4-1 with TRBJ1-1; the D is unclear. The CDR3 runs 15 residues. The V gene lost 0 bases and the J gene lost 0 bases, with 8 bases spanning the gap. The V gene's germline CDR1 is MGHRA and CDR2 YSYEKL. CDR3 in amino acids: CASSQEVTMNTEAFF. Here the CDR3 DNA reads TGCGCCAGCAGCCAAGAGGTGACTATGAACACTGAAGCTTTCTTT.

The chain couples TRBV27 to TRBJ1-3; no reliable D call. The CDR3 consists of 14 residues. Germline V gene sequence: CDR1 MNHEY, CDR2 SMNVEV (reference sequence). V was clipped by 4 bases and J by 9 bases, with 16 bases between them. CDR3 region: CASSSSDREGTIYF. DNA for the CDR3: TGTGCCAGCAGTTCCTCCGACCGGGAGGGCACCATATATTTT.

In its sample, this clone was seen once. The CDR3 sequence: CASKPGLTYEQYF. The CDR3, as DNA: TGTGCCAGCAAGCCCGGACTAACCTACGAGCAGTACTTC. This chain uses TRBV6-6 with TRBJ2-7; tentatively, D is TRBD2 (6 bases). Germline CDR1 and CDR2: MNHNY and SVGAGI (reference sequence). The CDR3 sequence is 13 residues long. V was shortened by 7 bases and J by 2 bases, with 12 bases between the two germline ends.

This rearrangement joins TRBV5-8 to TRBJ1-5; D gene ambiguous. The germline V gene has CDR1 SGHTS and CDR2 YDEGEE. This CDR3 is built from 13 residues. V shed 6 bases and J shed 1 base, with 8 bases lying between them. CDR3 loop: CASMEASNQPQHF. For the CDR3, the DNA is TGTGCCAGCATGGAGGCGAGCAATCAGCCCCAGCATTTT.